This is a list of T cell receptor beta chains from one sample in a study of cytomegalovirus exposure and HLA in healthy donors. Sequencing used immunoSEQ multiplex PCR; TCRdb keeps in-frame clones, though not all of them. The sample carries some 120,000 clones, roughly 88% recorded once. The sequenced sample was PBMCs. Receptor source: a woman aged 18-29 years in good health and CMV-seropositive. Both conserved end residues are part of each CDR3. Fields, in order: clone size, D gene, CDR3 length, V gene, J gene, CDR3 DNA, CDR3 protein. The D gene is left open where the match is weak. For some rows the clone size is stated as once, few or many, or as a class when expanded; others skip it.

>-|-|14|TRBV7-7|TRBJ2-5
TGTGCCAGCAGCTCATCAGGGCTCGGGGAGACCCAGTACTTC
CASSSSGLGETQYF
>-|TRBD2|15|TRBV7-9|TRBJ2-3
TGTGCCAGCAGCTTACGGACTAGCGGGCTAGATACGCAGTATTTT
CASSLRTSGLDTQYF
>-|-|17|TRBV11-2|TRBJ1-1
TGTGCCAGCAGCTTAGTTCTTTGGGGGGTCAGGAACACTGAAGCTTTCTTT
CASSLVLWGVRNTEAFF
>-|-|12|TRBV7-6|TRBJ1-5
TGTGCCAGCAGCCCCCCAGGGCAGCCCCAGCATTTT
CASSPPGQPQHF
>-|TRBD1|14|TRBV28|TRBJ1-2
TGTGCCGGCAGTTTCCCACAGGGGAACTATGGCTACACCTTC
CAGSFPQGNYGYTF
>-|-|14|TRBV27|TRBJ1-1
TGTGCCAGCAGTTTACGGGGTTGGGACACTGAAGCTTTCTTT
CASSLRGWDTEAFF
>-|TRBD1|14|TRBV6-6|TRBJ2-2
TGTGCCAGCAGTTTGCAGGGGGAAACCGGGGAGCTGTTTTTT
CASSLQGETGELFF
>-|TRBD2|15|TRBV19|TRBJ2-1
TGTGCCACCAGAGCGGGGCAACCCTCCTACAATGAGCAGTTCTTC
CATRAGQPSYNEQFF
>-|-|14|TRBV4-1|TRBJ2-1
TGCGCCAGCAGCCCCGCGGGATCCTACAATGAGCAGTTCTTC
CASSPAGSYNEQFF
>-|-|12|TRBV5-1|TRBJ2-7
TGCGCCAGCAGCTTGGACCGCTACGAGCAGTACTTC
CASSLDRYEQYF
>-|-|13|TRBV7-9|TRBJ1-5
TGTGCCAGCAGCGGGCGGGGCAATCAGCCCCAGCATTTT
CASSGRGNQPQHF
>-|-|15|TRBV18|TRBJ1-1
TGTGCCAGCTCACCACAGGGAGGAGAGAACACTGAAGCTTTCTTT
CASSPQGGENTEAFF
>-|TRBD1|17|TRBV6-1|TRBJ1-2
TGTGCCAGCAGAGAAAGACAGGGGGCCTGGGGCCTCTACAGCTACACCTTC
CASRERQGAWGLYSYTF
>few|-|13|TRBV25-1|TRBJ1-1
TGTGCCAGCAGGGAAAGGGGAGGCACTGAAGCTTTCTTT
CASRERGGTEAFF
>-|-|13|TRBV7-9|TRBJ1-1
TGTGCCAGCAGCTTCCTGCAGGGTGGTGAAGCTTTCTTT
CASSFLQGGEAFF
>-|TRBD1|15|TRBV7-9|TRBJ1-6
TGTGCCAGCAGCACCGGACAGGGCTATAATTCACCCCTCCACTTT
CASSTGQGYNSPLHF
>-|-|15|TRBV14|TRBJ1-2
TGTGCCAGCAGCCAAGAGTACAGGAGAAATAATGGCTACACCTTC
CASSQEYRRNNGYTF
>-|TRBD2|15|TRBV4-1|TRBJ2-7
TGCGCCAGCAGCCAGCTCGGGACTAGCGGCTACGAGCAGTACTTC
CASSQLGTSGYEQYF
>-|-|13|TRBV11-2|TRBJ2-7
TGTGCCAGCAGCCCGGGGCCGGGAGACGAGCAGTACTTC
CASSPGPGDEQYF
>-|-|13|TRBV4-1|TRBJ1-1
TGCGCCAGCAGCCACAGACCTGACAGTGAAGCTTTCTTT
CASSHRPDSEAFF
>-|-|16|TRBV7-3|TRBJ2-3
TGTGCCAGCAGCCCTTGGGGGGGGCGCGGCACAGATACGCAGTATTTT
CASSPWGGRGTDTQYF
>-|-|17|TRBV7-9|TRBJ2-3
TGTGCCAGCAGCTCCTCACTGGGGGGATCTAGCACAGATACGCAGTATTTT
CASSSSLGGSSTDTQYF
>-|TRBD1|21|TRBV28|TRBJ2-3
TGTGCCAGCACTACTCTCAGGGACAGGGAATTTAGGCTTAGGGTCACAGATACGCAGTATTTT
CASTTLRDREFRLRVTDTQYF
>-|-|16|TRBV9|TRBJ1-4
TGTGCCAGCAGCGCGTTCGTCGGAGGTACTAATGAAAAACTGTTTTTT
CASSAFVGGTNEKLFF
>-|-|12|TRBV6-5|TRBJ1-6
TGTGCCAGCAGTTCCCTTTCCTCACCCCTCCACTTT
CASSSLSSPLHF
>-|TRBD1|15|TRBV11-2|TRBJ2-7
TGTGCCAGCAGGTCACCGGGACAGGGGGCTTACGAGCAGTACTTC
CASRSPGQGAYEQYF